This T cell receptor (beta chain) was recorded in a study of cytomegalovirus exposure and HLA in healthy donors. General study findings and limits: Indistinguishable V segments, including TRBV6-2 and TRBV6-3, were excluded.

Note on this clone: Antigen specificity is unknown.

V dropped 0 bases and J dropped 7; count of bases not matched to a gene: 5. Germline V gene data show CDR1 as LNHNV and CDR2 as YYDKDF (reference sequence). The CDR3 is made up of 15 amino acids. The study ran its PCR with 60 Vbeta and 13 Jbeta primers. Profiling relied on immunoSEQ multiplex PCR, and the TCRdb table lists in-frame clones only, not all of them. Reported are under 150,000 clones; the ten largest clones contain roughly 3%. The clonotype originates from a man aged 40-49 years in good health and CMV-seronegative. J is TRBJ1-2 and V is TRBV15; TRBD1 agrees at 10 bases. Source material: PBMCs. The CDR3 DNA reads TGTGCCACCAGCAGAGAAAGACAGGGGGCATTTGGCTACACCTTC. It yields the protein CATSRERQGAFGYTF. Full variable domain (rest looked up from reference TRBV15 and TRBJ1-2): DAMVIQNPRYQVTQFGKPVTLSCSQTLNHNVMYWYQQKSSQAPKLLFHYYDKDFNNEADTPDNFQSRRPNTSFCFLDIRSPGLGDTAMYLCATSRERQGAFGYTFGSGTRLTVV.